This TCR beta chain originates from a study of T cells in Graves' hyperthyroidism and ophthalmopathy. Notes on the study in general: A model using 13 V-J features told ophthalmopathy apart from stable hyperthyroidism.

Looked up from germline, CDR1 is MNHNS and CDR2 is SASEGT. This CDR3 region has 14 residues. The ends were cut back, 6 bases at V and 5 bases at J, with 15 bases in the middle. Each ophthalmopathy patient scored at least 3 on the Clinical Activity Score and at least 4 on NOSPECS grade, with duration under 3 months. Diagnostic decisions used clinical symptoms, serum thyroxine and TRAb, thyroid ultrasound and orbital computed tomography. This sample holds PBMCs from 8 to 10 ml fresh peripheral blood. RNA transcripts gave rise to amplified TCR beta CDR3 regions. A set of HTBI primers served as the primers for a first-round RT-PCR of the TCR CDR3. TCRdb analysed the multiplex PCR reads with MiXCR anew, one entry per CDR3 protein. Of approximately 620,000 distinct CDR3 sequences in the sample, 16% are singletons; the top ten hold more than 3%. Many counts were recorded for this clonotype. Its cognate antigen is unknown.

This TCR was recovered from a woman aged 40-49 years with Graves' ophthalmopathy. The sample taken for sequencing was blood. The chain is built from TRBV6-1 and TRBJ2-3, with D perhaps TRBD1 (7 bases). CDR3 DNA sequence: TGTGCCAGCAGGGACAGGACGGGGGTAGATACGCAGTATTTT. Its translation is CASRDRTGVDTQYF.